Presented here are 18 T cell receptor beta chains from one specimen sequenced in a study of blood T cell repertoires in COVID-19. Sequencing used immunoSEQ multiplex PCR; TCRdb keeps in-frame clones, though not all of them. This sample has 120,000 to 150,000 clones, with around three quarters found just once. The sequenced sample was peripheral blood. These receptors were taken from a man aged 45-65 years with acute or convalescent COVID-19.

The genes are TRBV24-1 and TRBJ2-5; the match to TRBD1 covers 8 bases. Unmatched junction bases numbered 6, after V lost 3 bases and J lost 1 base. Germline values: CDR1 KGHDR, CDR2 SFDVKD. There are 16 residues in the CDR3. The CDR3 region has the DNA TGTGCCACCAGTGATGTTGGGACAGGTATCCAAGAGACCCAGTACTTC. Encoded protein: CATSDVGTGIQETQYF.

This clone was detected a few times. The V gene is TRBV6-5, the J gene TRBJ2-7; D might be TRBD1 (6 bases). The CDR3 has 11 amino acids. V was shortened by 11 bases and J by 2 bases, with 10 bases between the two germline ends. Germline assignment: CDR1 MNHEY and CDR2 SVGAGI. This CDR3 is CAVQGTYEQYF. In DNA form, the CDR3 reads TGTGCCGTTCAGGGGACCTACGAGCAGTACTTC.

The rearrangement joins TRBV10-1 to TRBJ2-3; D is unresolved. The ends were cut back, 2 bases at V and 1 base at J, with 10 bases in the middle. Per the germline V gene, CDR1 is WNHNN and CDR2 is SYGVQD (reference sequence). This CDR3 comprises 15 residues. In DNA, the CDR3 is TGCGCCAGCAGTGAGGACATTCTCGGCACAGATACGCAGTATTTT. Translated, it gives CASSEDILGTDTQYF.

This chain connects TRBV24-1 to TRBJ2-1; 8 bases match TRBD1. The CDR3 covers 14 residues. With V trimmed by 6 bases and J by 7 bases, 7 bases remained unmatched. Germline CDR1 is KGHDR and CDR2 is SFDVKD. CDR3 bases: TGTGCCACCAGTCAACAGGGGGTTGGGAATGAGCAGTTCTTC. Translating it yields CATSQQGVGNEQFF.

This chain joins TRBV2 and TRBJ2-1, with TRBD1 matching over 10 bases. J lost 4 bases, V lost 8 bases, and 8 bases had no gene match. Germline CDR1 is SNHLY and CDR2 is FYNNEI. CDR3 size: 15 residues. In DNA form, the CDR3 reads TGTGCCAGCCAAATTGGGACAGGGGATTACAATGAGCAGTTCTTC. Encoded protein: CASQIGTGDYNEQFF. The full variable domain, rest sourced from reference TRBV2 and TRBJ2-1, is EPEVTQTPSHQVTQMGQEVILRCVPISNHLYFYWYRQILGQKVEFLVSFYNNEISEKSEIFDDQFSVERPDGSNFTLKIRSTKLEDSAMYFCASQIGTGDYNEQFFGPGTRLTVL.

The DNA for the CDR3 is TGTGCCAGCAGCTTAGGAGTGACGGGTAACCAAGAGACCCAGTACTTC. Protein: CASSLGVTGNQETQYF. The chain has TRBV7-2 and TRBJ2-5; D gene uncertain. Germline CDR1 reads SGHTA; CDR2 reads FQGNSA. This CDR3 region has 16 residues. V shed 1 base and J shed 0 bases, with 12 bases lying between them.

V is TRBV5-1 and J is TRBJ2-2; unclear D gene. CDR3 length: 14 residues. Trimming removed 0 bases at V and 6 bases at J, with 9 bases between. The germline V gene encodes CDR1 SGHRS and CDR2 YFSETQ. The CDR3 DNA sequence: TGCGCCAGCAGCTTGGAGAGGAGTCCCGGGGAGCTGTTTTTT. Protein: CASSLERSPGELFF.

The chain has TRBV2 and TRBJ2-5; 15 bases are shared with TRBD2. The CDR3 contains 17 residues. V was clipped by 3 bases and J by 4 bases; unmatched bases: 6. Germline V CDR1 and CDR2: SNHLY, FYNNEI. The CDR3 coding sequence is TGTGCCAGCAGTGACGGACTAGCGGGGGGGGCCGGAGAGACCCAGTACTTC. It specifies CASSDGLAGGAGETQYF.

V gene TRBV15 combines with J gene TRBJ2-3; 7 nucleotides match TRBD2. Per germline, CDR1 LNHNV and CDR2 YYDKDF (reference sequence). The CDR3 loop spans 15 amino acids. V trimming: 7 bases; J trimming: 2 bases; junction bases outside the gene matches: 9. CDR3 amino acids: CATTGGGTYTDTQYF. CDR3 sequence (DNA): TGTGCCACCACGGGAGGAGGAACTTACACAGATACGCAGTATTTT.

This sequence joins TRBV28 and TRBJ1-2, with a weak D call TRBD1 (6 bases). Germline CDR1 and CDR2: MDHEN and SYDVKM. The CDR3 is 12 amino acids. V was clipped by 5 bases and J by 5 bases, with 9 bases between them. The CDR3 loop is CASSPGQYGYTF. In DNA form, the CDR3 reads TGTGCCAGCAGTCCCGGACAGTATGGCTACACCTTC.

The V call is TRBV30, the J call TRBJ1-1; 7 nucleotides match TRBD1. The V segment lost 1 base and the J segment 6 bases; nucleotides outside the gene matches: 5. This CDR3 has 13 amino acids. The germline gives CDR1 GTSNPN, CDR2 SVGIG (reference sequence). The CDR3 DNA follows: TGTGCCTGGAGTGGACAGGGTCCTGCTGAAGCTTTCTTT. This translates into CAWSGQGPAEAFF.

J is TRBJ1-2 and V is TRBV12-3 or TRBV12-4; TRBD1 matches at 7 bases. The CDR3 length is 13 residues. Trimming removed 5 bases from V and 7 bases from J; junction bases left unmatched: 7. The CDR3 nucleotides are TGTGCCAGCAGTCCAACAGGGGCTGTTGGCTACACCTTC. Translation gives CASSPTGAVGYTF.

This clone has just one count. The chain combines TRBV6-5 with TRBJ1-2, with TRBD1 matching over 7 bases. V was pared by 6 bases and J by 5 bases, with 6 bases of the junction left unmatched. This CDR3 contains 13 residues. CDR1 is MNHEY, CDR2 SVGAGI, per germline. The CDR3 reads CASRGTERYGYTF. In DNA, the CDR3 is TGTGCCAGCAGGGGGACAGAACGATATGGCTACACCTTC.

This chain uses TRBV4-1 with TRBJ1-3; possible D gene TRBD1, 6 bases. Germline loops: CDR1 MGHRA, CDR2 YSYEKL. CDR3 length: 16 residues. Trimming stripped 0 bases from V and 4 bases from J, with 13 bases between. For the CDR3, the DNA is TGCGCCAGCAGCCAAGAGGGACATGACTCCGGAAACACCATATATTTT. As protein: CASSQEGHDSGNTIYF.

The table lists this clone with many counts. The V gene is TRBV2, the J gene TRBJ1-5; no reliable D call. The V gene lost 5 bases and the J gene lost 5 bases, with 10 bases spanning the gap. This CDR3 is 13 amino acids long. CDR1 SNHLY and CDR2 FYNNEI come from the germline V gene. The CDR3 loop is CASSPRMDQPQHF. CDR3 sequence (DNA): TGTGCCAGCAGTCCCAGGATGGATCAGCCCCAGCATTTT. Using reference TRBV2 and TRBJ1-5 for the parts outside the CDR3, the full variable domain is EPEVTQTPSHQVTQMGQEVILRCVPISNHLYFYWYRQILGQKVEFLVSFYNNEISEKSEIFDDQFSVERPDGSNFTLKIRSTKLEDSAMYFCASSPRMDQPQHFGDGTRLSIL.

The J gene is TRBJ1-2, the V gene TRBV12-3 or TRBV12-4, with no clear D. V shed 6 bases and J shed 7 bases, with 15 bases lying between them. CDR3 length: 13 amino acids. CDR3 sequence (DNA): TGTGCCAGCAGCAACCTAGAGTGGGTTGGCTACACCTTC. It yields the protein CASSNLEWVGYTF.

CDR3 in DNA: TGTGCCACCAGCAGAGTCGCGGGGGCACGTGGAAACACCATATATTTT. Protein product: CATSRVAGARGNTIYF. The rearrangement links TRBV15 to TRBJ1-3; D might be TRBD1 (6 bases). This CDR3 is built from 16 residues. Per germline, CDR1 LNHNV and CDR2 YYDKDF (reference sequence). Deletions cut 1 base from V and 3 bases from J, with 13 bases between.

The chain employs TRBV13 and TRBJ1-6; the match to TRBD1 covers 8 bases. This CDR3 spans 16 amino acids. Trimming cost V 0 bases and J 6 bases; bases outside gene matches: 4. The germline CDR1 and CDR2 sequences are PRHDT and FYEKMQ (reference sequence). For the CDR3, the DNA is TGTGCCAGCAGCTTAGGGACAGGGGTTGGTAATTCACCCCTCCACTTT. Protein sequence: CASSLGTGVGNSPLHF.